This T cell receptor (beta chain) was sequenced in a study of cytomegalovirus exposure and HLA in healthy donors. To note about this clone: Its antigen remains unidentified.

Study findings and constraints: Cytomegalovirus-associated status was assigned to 164 TCR beta chains.

PCR amplification relied on 60 Vbeta primers (plus 13 Jbeta primers). Produced via immunoSEQ multiplex PCR; TCRdb's table is partial and in-frame only. This repertoire shows approximately 120,000 clones, around 78% found once; its top ten account for over 5%. Trimming at V came to 3 bases and at J to 2 bases, leaving 7 bases not matched to a gene. Germline CDR1 and CDR2: KGHSH and LQKENI. The length of the CDR3 is 16 residues. This clonotype was sampled from a middle-aged woman in good health and CMV-seronegative. The sample taken for sequencing was PBMCs. The chain has TRBV18 and TRBJ2-7, with TRBD2 matching over 10 bases. The CDR3 here is CASSPALAGFAYEQYF. CDR3 in DNA: TGTGCCAGCTCACCGGCACTAGCGGGATTCGCCTACGAGCAGTACTTC.